The 13 T cell receptor beta chains below all came from one sample that was sequenced in a study of T cells in Graves' hyperthyroidism and ophthalmopathy. What was amplified from RNA transcripts were TCR beta CDR3 regions. Researchers ran a first-round RT-PCR on the TCR CDR3 using the HTBI primer set. One entry per CDR3 protein results from TCRdb running MiXCR on the multiplex PCR reads. This table has roughly 240,000 distinct CDR3 sequences, around 17% appearing once. Source material: blood. The receptors shown here come from a woman aged 18-35 years with Graves' ophthalmopathy.

This clonotype was counted many times. The V gene is TRBV12-3 or TRBV12-4, the J gene TRBJ2-1; no firm D call. The V and J ends lost 8 bases and 8 bases respectively, with 16 bases between them. The CDR3 covers 13 residues. CDR3 amino acids: CASGPRLVDEQFF. For the CDR3, the DNA is TGTGCCAGCGGTCCGCGTTTGGTGGATGAGCAGTTCTTC.

For this clonotype: This clone may be a read error of a much larger clone one base away. The chain couples TRBV24-1 to TRBJ2-6, with no clear D. The CDR3 runs 13 residues. From germline, CDR1 is KGHDR and CDR2 SFDVKD. CDR3: CTTSDSGANVLTF. The CDR3 bases are TGTACCACCAGTGACTCTGGGGCCAACGTCCTGACTTTC.

In its sample, this clonotype was seen many times. The chain recombines TRBV20-1 with TRBJ2-7; 7 bases match TRBD2. CDR1 is DFQATT, CDR2 SNEGSKA, per germline (reference sequence). V lost 4 bases, J lost 3 bases, and 9 bases stayed unmatched. The CDR3 loop spans 14 amino acids. The CDR3 region is CSATQTSEHYEQYF. CDR3 DNA: TGCAGTGCTACCCAAACTAGCGAGCACTACGAGCAGTACTTC.

This clonotype was observed many times. V usage is TRBV7-2 and J usage is TRBJ1-2; TRBD1 matches 9 bases. The J segment lost 5 bases and the V segment lost 7 bases, leaving 11 bases of the junction unmatched. This CDR3 has 15 amino acids. Germline CDR1 reads SGHTA; CDR2 reads FQGNSA. This chain's CDR3 is CASTWKGTGSYGYTF. The DNA of the CDR3 is TGTGCCAGCACCTGGAAAGGGACAGGGAGTTATGGCTACACCTTC.

This clonotype was counted ten times or more. The chain joins TRBV30 to TRBJ1-2, with D tentatively TRBD1 (5 bases). The V end lost 1 base, the J end lost 2 bases, and 14 bases lay between the germline ends. Germline CDR1 and CDR2: GTSNPN and SVGIG (reference sequence). The CDR3 contains 15 residues. The chain's CDR3 is CAWSAGTLGNYGYTF. CDR3 nucleotide sequence: TGTGCCTGGAGTGCCGGGACTTTGGGCAACTATGGCTACACCTTC. The full variable domain, its missing parts supplied by reference TRBV30 and TRBJ1-2, is SQTIHQWPATLVQPVGSPLSLECTVEGTSNPNLYWYRQAAGRGLQLLFYSVGIGQISSEVPQNLSASRPQDRQFILSSKKLLLSDSGFYLCAWSAGTLGNYGYTFGSGTRLTVV.

This clonotype has at least ten counts. V gene TRBV2 combines with J gene TRBJ2-3; a possible D gene is TRBD2 (6 bases). The CDR3 runs to 16 residues. Germline V gives CDR1 SNHLY, CDR2 FYNNEI. The ends were cut back, 1 base at V and 0 bases at J, with 11 bases in the middle. Here the CDR3 reads CASSEVWRGSTDTQYF. CDR3 nucleotide sequence: TGTGCCAGCAGTGAAGTTTGGCGGGGCAGCACAGATACGCAGTATTTT.

In this sample, this clonotype turned up many times. One end of the junction varies from germline; a read error may be responsible. This sequence joins TRBV7-7 and TRBJ2-1, with D perhaps matching TRBD2 (6 bases). From germline, CDR1 is SSHAT and CDR2 FNYEAQ (reference sequence). The CDR3 is 15 residues long. CDR3 region: CASSPISGTYNEQFF. The CDR3 nucleotides read TGTGCTAGCAGCCCCATTTCCGGGACTTACAATGAGCAGTTCTTC.

The V gene is TRBV7-8, the J gene TRBJ2-4; 16 bases align to TRBD2. Trimming at V came to 6 bases and at J to 3 bases, leaving 14 bases not matched to a gene. The length of the CDR3 is 20 residues. CDR1 and CDR2 (germline): SGHVS, FQNEAQ. The CDR3 DNA follows: TGTGCCAGCAGTCGTATGGGACTAGCGGGAGGGCCGTCGGACAAAAACATTCAGTACTTC. It codes for CASSRMGLAGGPSDKNIQYF.

In this sample, this clonotype turned up many times. V is TRBV7-2 and J is TRBJ1-2, with 11 bases aligning to TRBD1. V was pared by 3 bases and J by 5 bases, with 8 bases of the junction left unmatched. Germline-derived CDR1 and CDR2 are SGHTA and FQGNSA. This CDR3 contains 16 residues. CDR3 residues: CASSLGQGVASYGYTF. The CDR3 DNA sequence: TGTGCCAGCAGCTTGGGACAGGGGGTTGCTTCGTATGGCTACACCTTC.

On this clonotype itself: A read error is possible here, since a much larger clone lies one base away. V gene TRBV7-2 combines with J gene TRBJ1-1; the match to TRBD1 covers 10 bases. V trimming: 6 bases; J trimming: 4 bases; junction bases outside the gene matches: 5. The CDR3 sequence is 14 residues long. Germline values: CDR1 SGHTA, CDR2 FQGNSA. The CDR3 is CASSPGTGVTEAFF. The DNA of the CDR3 is TGTGCCAGCAGTCCCGGGACAGGGGTCACTGAAGCTTTCTTT.

In its sample, this clonotype was seen many times. The chain is built from TRBV20-1 and TRBJ1-2; D is undetermined. Germline values: CDR1 DFQATT, CDR2 SNEGSKA (reference sequence). There are 14 residues in the CDR3. V was clipped by 0 bases and J by 4 bases, with 12 bases between them. CDR3 nucleotide sequence: TGCAGTGCTAGAGACCCTCGGGAGGGCTATGGCTACACCTTC. Protein product: CSARDPREGYGYTF.

This sequence joins TRBV19 and TRBJ1-5; 7 bases line up with TRBD1. The V gene end was trimmed by 9 bases and the J gene end by 2 bases; junction bases not matched to a gene: 7. This CDR3 comprises 14 residues. Germline V lookup: CDR1 LNHDA, CDR2 SQIVND (reference sequence). The CDR3 region has the DNA TGTGCCAGCCGACTCAGGGGGGGCAATCAGCCCCAGCATTTT. Translation gives CASRLRGGNQPQHF.

This clonotype has ten or more counts. This CDR3 is CASSPPTSGKGTDTQYF. CDR3 in DNA: TGTGCCAGCAGCCCTCCGACTAGCGGGAAGGGGACAGATACGCAGTATTTT. The V call is TRBV27, the J call TRBJ2-3; 11 nucleotides match TRBD2. Germline V gene sequence: CDR1 MNHEY, CDR2 SMNVEV (reference sequence). The CDR3 is made up of 17 amino acids. With V trimmed by 6 bases and J by 3 bases, 11 bases remained unmatched.